This TCR beta chain was profiled in a study of T cell responses to AZD1222 COVID-19 vaccine. With 6 bases removed from V and 1 base from J, the gap between germline ends came to 15 bases. The CDR3 runs to 15 residues. Germline V gene lookup returns CDR1 LGHDT and CDR2 YNNKEL (reference sequence). Using immunoSEQ multiplex PCR, the repertoire was profiled, and TCRdb retains in-frame clones only, with some absent. The sample holds some 92,000 clones; more than 75% are singletons and the top ten take less than 3.5%. J is TRBJ1-1 and V is TRBV3-1 (or the pseudogene TRBV3-2); the D is unclear. The origin of this receptor is an adult in good health. The input for sequencing was peripheral blood, taken on day 0 of AZD1222 vaccination. CDR3 loop: CASSKSPPANTEAFF. The CDR3 region has the DNA TGTGCCAGCAGTAAATCCCCCCCAGCGAACACTGAAGCTTTCTTT.